This TCR beta chain was recorded in a study of cytomegalovirus exposure and HLA in healthy donors. The study, taken as a whole, reports: Some V segments (TRBV6-2 and TRBV6-3 among them) were excluded as indistinguishable. Later analysis associated a missense DCLRE1C variant with TCR beta V- and J-gene trimming.

CDR3 size: 10 residues. Looked up from germline, CDR1 is SQVTM and CDR2 is ANQGSEA. Trimming shortened V by 7 bases and J by 3 bases, and 6 bases separated the two germline ends. The primer mix had 60 Vbeta and 13 Jbeta primers. Generated by immunoSEQ multiplex PCR, the TCRdb table keeps only in-frame clones and is missing some. Of 30,000 to 45,000 clones listed, about nine tenths are singletons. Whereas donors were nominally healthy upon sampling, unrecorded immune exposures were probable. Points on this clone: Its antigen is not identified.

Material for sequencing was PBMCs. The receptor's source is a woman aged 40 to 50 in good health and CMV-seropositive. This sequence joins TRBV29-1 and TRBJ1-2; D unresolved. CDR3 in DNA: TGCAGCGCAACAGACTATGGCTACACCTTC. This codes for CSATDYGYTF. The complete variable domain, with remaining parts taken from reference TRBV29-1 and TRBJ1-2, reads SAVISQKPSRDICQRGTSLTIQCQVDSQVTMMFWYRQQPGQSLTLIATANQGSEATYESGFVIDKFPISRPNLTFSTLTVSNMSPEDSSIYLCSATDYGYTFGSGTRLTVV.